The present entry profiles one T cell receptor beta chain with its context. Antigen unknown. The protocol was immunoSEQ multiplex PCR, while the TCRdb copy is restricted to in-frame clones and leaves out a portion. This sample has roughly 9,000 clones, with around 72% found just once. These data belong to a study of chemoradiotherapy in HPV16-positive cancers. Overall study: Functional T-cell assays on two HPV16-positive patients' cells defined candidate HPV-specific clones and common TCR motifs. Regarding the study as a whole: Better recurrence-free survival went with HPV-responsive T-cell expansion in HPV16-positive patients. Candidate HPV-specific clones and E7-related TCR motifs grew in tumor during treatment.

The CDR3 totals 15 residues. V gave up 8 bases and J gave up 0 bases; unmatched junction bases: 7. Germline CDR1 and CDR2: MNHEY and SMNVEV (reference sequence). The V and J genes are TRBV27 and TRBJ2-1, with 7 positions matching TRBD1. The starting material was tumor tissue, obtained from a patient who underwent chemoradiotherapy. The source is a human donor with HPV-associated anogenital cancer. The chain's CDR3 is CASRSTGDSYNEQFF. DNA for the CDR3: TGTGCCAGCCGATCAACAGGGGACTCCTACAATGAGCAGTTCTTC.